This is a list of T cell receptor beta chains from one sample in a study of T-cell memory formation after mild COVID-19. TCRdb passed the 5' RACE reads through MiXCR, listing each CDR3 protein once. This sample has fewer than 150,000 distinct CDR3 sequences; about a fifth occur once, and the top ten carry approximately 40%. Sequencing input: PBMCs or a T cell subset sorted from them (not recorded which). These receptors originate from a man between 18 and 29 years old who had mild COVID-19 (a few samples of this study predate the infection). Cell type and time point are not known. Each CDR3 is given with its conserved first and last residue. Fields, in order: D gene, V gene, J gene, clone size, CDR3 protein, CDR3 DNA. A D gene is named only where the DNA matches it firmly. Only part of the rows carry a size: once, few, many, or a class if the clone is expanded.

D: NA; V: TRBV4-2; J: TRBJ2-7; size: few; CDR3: CASSQEGAAYEQYF; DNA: TGTGCCAGCAGCCAAGAGGGAGCTGCCTACGAGCAGTACTTC
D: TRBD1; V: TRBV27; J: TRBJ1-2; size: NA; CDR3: CASSHALTGAGGYTF; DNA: TGTGCCAGCAGCCACGCCCTGACAGGGGCGGGAGGCTACACCTTC
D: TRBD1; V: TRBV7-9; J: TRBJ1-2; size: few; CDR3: CASSAPGQGSGYTF; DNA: TGTGCCAGCAGCGCTCCAGGACAGGGCAGTGGCTACACCTTC
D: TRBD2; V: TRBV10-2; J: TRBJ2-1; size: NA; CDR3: CASSVAGGNEQFF; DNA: TGCGCCAGCAGTGTGGCGGGGGGGAATGAGCAGTTCTTC
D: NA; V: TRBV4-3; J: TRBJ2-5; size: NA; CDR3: CASSQETFTQETQYF; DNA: TGCGCCAGCAGCCAAGAGACGTTTACCCAAGAGACCCAGTACTTC
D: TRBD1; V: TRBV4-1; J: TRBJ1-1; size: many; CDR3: CASSQGFPQGAVEAFF; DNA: TGCGCCAGCAGCCAAGGGTTCCCGCAGGGGGCGGTCGAAGCTTTCTTT
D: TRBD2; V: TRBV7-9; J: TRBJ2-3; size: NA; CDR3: CASSLGTSGATDTQYF; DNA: TGTGCCAGCAGCTTAGGGACTAGCGGGGCAACAGATACGCAGTATTTT
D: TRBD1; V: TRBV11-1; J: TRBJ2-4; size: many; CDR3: CASSLDRGPMGNIQYF; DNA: TGTGCCAGCAGCTTAGACAGGGGTCCCATGGGAAACATTCAGTACTTC
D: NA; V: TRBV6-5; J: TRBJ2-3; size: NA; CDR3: CASSYRSIFTDTQYF; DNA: TGTGCCAGCAGTTACAGGAGTATTTTCACAGATACGCAGTATTTT
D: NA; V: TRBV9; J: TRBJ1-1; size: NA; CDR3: CASSVEGTGGSETEAFF; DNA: TGTGCCAGCAGCGTAGAGGGTACTGGGGGAAGCGAGACTGAAGCTTTCTTT
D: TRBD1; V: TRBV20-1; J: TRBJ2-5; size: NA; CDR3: CSARARTGASQETQYF; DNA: TGCAGTGCTAGGGCCCGGACAGGGGCCTCCCAAGAGACCCAGTACTTC
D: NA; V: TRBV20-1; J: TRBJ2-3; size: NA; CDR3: CSANMPYTDTQYF; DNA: TGCAGTGCTAACATGCCCTACACAGATACGCAGTATTTT
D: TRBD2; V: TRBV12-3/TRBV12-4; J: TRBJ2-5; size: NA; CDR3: CASRPTSGPNQETQYF; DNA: TGTGCCAGCAGACCCACTAGCGGGCCAAACCAAGAGACCCAGTACTTC
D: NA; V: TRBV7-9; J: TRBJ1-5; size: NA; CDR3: CASSYTNSNQPQHF; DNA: TGTGCCAGCAGCTATACAAATAGCAATCAGCCCCAGCATTTT
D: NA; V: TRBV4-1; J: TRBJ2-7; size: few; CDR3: CASSQERRTDYEQYF; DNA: TGCGCCAGCAGCCAAGAGAGGAGGACAGACTACGAGCAGTACTTC
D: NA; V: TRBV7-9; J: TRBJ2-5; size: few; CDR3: CASSLYALVLETQYF; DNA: TGTGCCAGCAGCTTATATGCACTTGTCCTAGAGACCCAGTACTTC
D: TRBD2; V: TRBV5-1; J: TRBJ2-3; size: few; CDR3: CASSPGWRGNADTQYF; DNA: TGCGCCAGCAGCCCTGGATGGCGGGGGAACGCAGATACGCAGTATTTT
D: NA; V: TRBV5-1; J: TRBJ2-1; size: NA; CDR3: CASSSPKGEQFF; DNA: TGCGCCAGCAGCTCCCCCAAGGGTGAGCAGTTCTTC
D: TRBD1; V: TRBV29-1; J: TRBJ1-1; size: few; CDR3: CSSRDSGNTEAFF; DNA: TGCAGCTCCCGGGACAGTGGGAACACTGAAGCTTTCTTT
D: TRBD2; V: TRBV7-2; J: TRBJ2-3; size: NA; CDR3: CASSQVAGASTDTQYF; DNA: TGTGCCAGCAGCCAAGTAGCGGGGGCGAGCACAGATACGCAGTATTTT
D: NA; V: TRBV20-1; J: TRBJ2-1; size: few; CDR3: CSARVDSAFYNEQFF; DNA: TGCAGTGCTAGAGTGGACAGCGCCTTCTACAATGAGCAGTTCTTC
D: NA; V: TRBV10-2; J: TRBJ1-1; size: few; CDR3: CASSEQGPEAFF; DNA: TGCGCCAGCAGTGAACAGGGACCTGAAGCTTTCTTT
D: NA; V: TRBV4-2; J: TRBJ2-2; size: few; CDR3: CASSQALGEIGTGELFF; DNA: TGTGCCAGCAGCCAAGCCTTAGGGGAGATAGGCACCGGGGAGCTGTTTTTT
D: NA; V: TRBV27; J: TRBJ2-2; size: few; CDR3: CASRTSRANTGELFF; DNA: TGTGCCAGCAGAACATCCCGGGCGAACACCGGGGAGCTGTTTTTT
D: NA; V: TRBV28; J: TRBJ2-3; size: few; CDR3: CASGETRGSTDTQYF; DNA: TGTGCCAGCGGTGAAACGAGAGGCAGCACAGATACGCAGTATTTT
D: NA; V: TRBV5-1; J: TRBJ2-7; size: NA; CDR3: CASSLWTAYEQYF; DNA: TGCGCCAGCAGCTTGTGGACGGCCTACGAGCAGTACTTC
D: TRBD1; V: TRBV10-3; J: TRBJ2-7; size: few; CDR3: CAISRDRPYEQYF; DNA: TGTGCCATCAGCAGGGACAGGCCCTACGAGCAGTACTTC
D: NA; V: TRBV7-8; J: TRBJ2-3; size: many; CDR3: CASSPGADTQYF; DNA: TGTGCCAGCTCCCCAGGGGCAGATACGCAGTATTTT
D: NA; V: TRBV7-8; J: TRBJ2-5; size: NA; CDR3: CASSLRAAEETQYF; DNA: TGTGCCAGCAGCTTAAGGGCTGCGGAAGAGACCCAGTACTTC
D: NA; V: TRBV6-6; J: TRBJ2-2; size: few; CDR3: CASDRGIGELFF; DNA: TGTGCCAGCGATAGGGGAATCGGGGAGCTGTTTTTT
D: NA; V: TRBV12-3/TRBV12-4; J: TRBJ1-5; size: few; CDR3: CASSLQGWNQPQHF; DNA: TGTGCCAGCAGTTTACAGGGGTGGAATCAGCCCCAGCATTTT
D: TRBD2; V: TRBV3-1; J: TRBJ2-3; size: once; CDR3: CASSQDPSGASDTQYF; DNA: TGTGCCAGCAGCCAAGATCCTAGCGGGGCCTCAGATACGCAGTATTTT
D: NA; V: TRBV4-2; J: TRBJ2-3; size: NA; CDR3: CASSQEKVTDTQYF; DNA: TGTGCCAGCAGCCAAGAGAAGGTCACAGATACGCAGTATTTT
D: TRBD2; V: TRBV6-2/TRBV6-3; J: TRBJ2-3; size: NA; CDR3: CASSYSPSGGSPRDTQYF; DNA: TGTGCCAGCAGTTACTCCCCTAGCGGGGGGTCCCCGCGGGATACGCAGTATTTT
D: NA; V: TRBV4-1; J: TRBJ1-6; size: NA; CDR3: CASSPRVDYNSPLHF; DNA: TGCGCCAGCAGCCCGCGGGTTGATTATAATTCACCCCTCCACTTT
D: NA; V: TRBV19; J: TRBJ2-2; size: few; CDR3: CASLTNPGELFF; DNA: TGTGCCAGCCTAACTAACCCCGGGGAGCTGTTTTTT
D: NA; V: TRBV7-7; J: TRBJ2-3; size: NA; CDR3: CASSSLPADTQYF; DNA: TGTGCTAGCAGCTCACTTCCCGCAGATACGCAGTATTTT
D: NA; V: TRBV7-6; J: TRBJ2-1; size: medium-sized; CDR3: CASSLALVPYNEQFF; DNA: TGTGCCAGCAGCTTAGCGTTGGTTCCCTACAATGAGCAGTTCTTC
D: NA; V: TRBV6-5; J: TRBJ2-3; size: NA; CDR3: CASSQGGPFGSAYF; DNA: TGTGCCAGCAGCCAAGGGGGGCCTTTCGGATCTGCGTATTTT
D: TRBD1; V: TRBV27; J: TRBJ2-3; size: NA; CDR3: CASSTPGQGTDTQYF; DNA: TGTGCCAGCAGTACCCCGGGACAGGGGACAGATACGCAGTATTTT
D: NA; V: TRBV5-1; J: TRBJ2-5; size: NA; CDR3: CASSFTGQHQETQYF; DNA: TGCGCCAGCAGCTTCACAGGGCAGCACCAAGAGACCCAGTACTTC
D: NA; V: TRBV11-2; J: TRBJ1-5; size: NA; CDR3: CASSLDRGRGLPQHF; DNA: TGTGCCAGCAGCTTAGATCGAGGTAGGGGCTTACCCCAGCATTTT
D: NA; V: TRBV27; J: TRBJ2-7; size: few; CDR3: CASGQGGTSEQYF; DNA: TGTGCCAGCGGACAGGGAGGGACCTCCGAGCAGTACTTC
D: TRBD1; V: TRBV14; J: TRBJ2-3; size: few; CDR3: CASSPRQGMGDTQYF; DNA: TGTGCCAGCAGCCCCAGACAGGGGATGGGAGATACGCAGTATTTT
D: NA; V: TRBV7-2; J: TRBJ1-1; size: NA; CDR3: CASSLAPPGVMGYTEAFF; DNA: TGTGCCAGCAGCTTAGCTCCCCCCGGGGTAATGGGCTACACTGAAGCTTTCTTT
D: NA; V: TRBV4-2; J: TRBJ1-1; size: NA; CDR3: CASSQGGNTEAFF; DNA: TGTGCCAGCAGCCAAGGGGGGAACACTGAAGCTTTCTTT
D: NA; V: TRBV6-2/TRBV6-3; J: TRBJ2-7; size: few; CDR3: CASSPGTVSYEQYF; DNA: TGTGCCAGCAGCCCCGGGACGGTCTCCTACGAGCAGTACTTC
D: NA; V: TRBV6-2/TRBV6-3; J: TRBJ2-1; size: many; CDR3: CASSSPFGGSGNEQFF; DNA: TGTGCCAGCAGTTCCCCATTTGGGGGCTCGGGAAATGAGCAGTTCTTC
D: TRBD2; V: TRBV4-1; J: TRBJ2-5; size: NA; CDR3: CASSQEDASGGQETQYF; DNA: TGCGCCAGCAGCCAAGAAGATGCTAGCGGGGGCCAAGAGACCCAGTACTTC
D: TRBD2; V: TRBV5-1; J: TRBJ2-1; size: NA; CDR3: CASSLGLAVYNEQFF; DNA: TGCGCCAGCAGCTTAGGACTAGCGGTGTACAATGAGCAGTTCTTC
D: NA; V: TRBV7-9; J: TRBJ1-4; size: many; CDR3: CASTNNPNEKLFF; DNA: TGTGCCAGCACCAACAATCCTAATGAAAAACTGTTTTTT
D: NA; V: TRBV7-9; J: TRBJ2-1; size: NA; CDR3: CASSFAIDEQFF; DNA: TGTGCCAGCAGCTTCGCGATAGATGAGCAGTTCTTC
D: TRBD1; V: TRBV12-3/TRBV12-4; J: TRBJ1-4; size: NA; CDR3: CASSLGTGVRKLFF; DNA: TGTGCCAGCAGCCTCGGGACAGGGGTTCGAAAACTGTTTTTT
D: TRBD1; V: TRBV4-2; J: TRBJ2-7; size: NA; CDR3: CASSQDGTANYEQYF; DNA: TGTGCCAGCAGCCAAGATGGGACAGCGAATTACGAGCAGTACTTC
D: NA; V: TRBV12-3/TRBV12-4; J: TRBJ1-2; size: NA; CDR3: CASSDQTETKYGYTF; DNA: TGTGCCAGCAGCGATCAGACCGAAACCAAGTATGGCTACACCTTC
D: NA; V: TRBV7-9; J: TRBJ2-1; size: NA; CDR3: CASSFGTANEQFF; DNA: TGTGCCAGCAGCTTTGGGACGGCCAATGAGCAGTTCTTC
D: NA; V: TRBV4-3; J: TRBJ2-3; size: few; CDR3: CASSQEGSTDTQYF; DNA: TGCGCCAGCAGCCAAGAGGGTAGCACAGATACGCAGTATTTT
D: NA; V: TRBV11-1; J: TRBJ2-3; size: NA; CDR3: CASSEEAELTDTQYF; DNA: TGTGCCAGCAGCGAAGAAGCGGAATTGACAGATACGCAGTATTTT
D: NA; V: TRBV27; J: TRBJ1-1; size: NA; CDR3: CASSLGAGARRTEAFF; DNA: TGTGCCAGCAGTTTGGGGGCAGGGGCTCGGAGGACTGAAGCTTTCTTT